The 29 T cell receptor beta chains in this list originate from one sample, sequenced in a study of T cells after posttransplantation cyclophosphamide (dated by TCRdb to 2016 to 2017). Naive T cells were defined as viable CD3+CD4+ or CD3+CD8+ cells that were CCR7+CD45RA+CD45RO-CD95-CD27+CD28+. The library was made by the immunoSEQ multiplex PCR assay. TCRdb obtained this table from immuneACCESS and retained in-frame rearrangements with V and J assigned. These tables miss some clones; where compared with another copy, unresolved V genes account for less than half of the shortfall, and the remainder is unexplained. This sample gives about 22,000 clones in total; around 97% of them show up just once. The ten largest account for around 0.15% of the sample. Source material: naive CD4+ T cells sorted from PBMCs. Receptors originate from a man aged 50 or older in good health, CMV-negative, and a related stem cell transplant donor.

As concerns this clone: Other DNA sequences in this specimen translate into the identical CDR3. The chain couples TRBV4-1 to TRBJ1-3, with 7 bases matching TRBD1. Germline CDR1 is MGHRA and CDR2 is YSYEKL. V was clipped by 3 bases and J by 3 bases; unmatched bases: 5. The CDR3 covers 15 residues. The CDR3 nucleotides are TGCGCCAGCAGCCAGGGTGGGACAGTTGGAAACACCATATATTTT. It translates to CASSQGGTVGNTIYF.

The chain employs TRBV13 and TRBJ1-6; a weak D match, TRBD1 (6 bases). Trimming removed 3 bases at V and 10 bases at J, with 13 bases between. The germline CDR1 and CDR2 sequences are PRHDT and FYEKMQ (reference sequence). The CDR3 is 14 residues long. CDR3 nucleotides: TGTGCCAGCAGCTTCCGGGACAATTTCTCACCCCTCCACTTT. Translated, it gives CASSFRDNFSPLHF.

The chain is built from TRBV6-5 and TRBJ1-1, with D unresolved. CDR1 is MNHEY, CDR2 SVGAGI, per germline. The CDR3 has 15 amino acids. Trimming pared 2 bases from V and 3 bases from J, leaving 13 bases between. Here the CDR3 reads CASSYQSGLDTEAFF. For the CDR3, the DNA is TGTGCCAGCAGTTACCAGAGCGGGCTAGACACTGAAGCTTTCTTT.

The chain links TRBV18 to TRBJ1-2; 10 bases align to TRBD1. The V gene's germline CDR1 is KGHSH and CDR2 LQKENI. This CDR3 has 14 amino acids. The V and J ends lost 5 bases and 4 bases, in that order; junction bases with no gene match: 4. CDR3 loop: CASSDRGLGYGYTF. Written as DNA, the CDR3 is TGTGCCAGCTCAGACAGGGGGCTCGGCTATGGCTACACCTTC.

J is TRBJ2-7 and V is TRBV4-1; TRBD2 matches 10 bases. Germline CDR1 reads MGHRA; CDR2 reads YSYEKL. The CDR3 runs to 19 residues. The V segment lost 0 bases and the J segment 0 bases; nucleotides outside the gene matches: 11. CDR3 nucleotide sequence: TGCGCCAGCAGCCAAGATCAGGCTAGCGGGGGATTAACCTCCTACGAGCAGTACTTC. Its translation is CASSQDQASGGLTSYEQYF.

This chain uses TRBV9 with TRBJ2-1; no reliable D call. This CDR3 is built from 12 residues. Looked up from germline, CDR1 is SGDLS and CDR2 is YYNGEE. V was trimmed by 4 bases and J by 5 bases, leaving 7 bases between them. CDR3 in amino acids: CASSLSDNEQFF. CDR3 DNA sequence: TGTGCCAGCAGCTTATCTGACAATGAGCAGTTCTTC.

CDR3 in amino acids: CASSLGTGGDQPQHF. The CDR3 DNA is TGTGCCAGCAGCTTGGGGACAGGGGGCGATCAGCCCCAGCATTTT. The rearrangement uses TRBV5-4 and TRBJ1-5; 11 positions match TRBD1. Germline CDR1 is SGHNT and CDR2 is YYREEE (reference sequence). This CDR3 spans 15 amino acids. Germline trimming cut 0 bases from V and 5 bases from J; bases unmatched to any gene: 1.

This chain joins TRBV30 and TRBJ2-7, with D perhaps matching TRBD2 (7 bases). Germline-derived CDR1 and CDR2 are GTSNPN and SVGIG (reference sequence). This CDR3 contains 12 residues. V was shortened by 3 bases and J by 4 bases, with 10 bases between the two germline ends. The CDR3: CAWSGGLYEQYF. In DNA form, the CDR3 reads TGTGCCTGGAGCGGGGGGCTTTACGAGCAGTACTTC. Looking up the rest from reference TRBV30 and TRBJ2-7 gives the full variable domain: SQTIHQWPATLVQPVGSPLSLECTVEGTSNPNLYWYRQAAGRGLQLLFYSVGIGQISSEVPQNLSASRPQDRQFILSSKKLLLSDSGFYLCAWSGGLYEQYFGPGTRLTVT.

The V call is TRBV7-2, the J call TRBJ2-5; 9 bases are a match to TRBD2. V shed 5 bases, J shed 2 bases, and the junction held 9 bases outside the gene matches. Germline CDR1 reads SGHTA; CDR2 reads FQGNSA. The CDR3 runs 16 residues. The CDR3: CASSPRLAGKQETQYF. In DNA form, the CDR3 reads TGTGCCAGCAGCCCCCGGCTAGCGGGGAAACAAGAGACCCAGTACTTC.

This chain uses TRBV29-1 with TRBJ1-1; D call uncertain. Germline V gives CDR1 SQVTM, CDR2 ANQGSEA. Deletions cut 4 bases from V and 4 bases from J, with 16 bases between. The CDR3 covers 14 residues. The chain's CDR3 is CSVVRDDGSTEAFF. CDR3 nucleotides: TGCAGCGTTGTGCGGGATGATGGGAGCACTGAAGCTTTCTTT.

The chain carries TRBV19 and TRBJ2-1; 11 nucleotides align to TRBD1. The V gene end was trimmed by 1 base and the J gene end by 3 bases; junction bases not matched to a gene: 5. This CDR3 spans 17 amino acids. Germline V gene sequence: CDR1 LNHDA, CDR2 SQIVND (reference sequence). The CDR3 DNA sequence: TGTGCCAGTAGTATAGTGGGGACAGGGGGTCTCTACAATGAGCAGTTCTTC. Encoded protein: CASSIVGTGGLYNEQFF.

The gene calls are TRBV6-5 and TRBJ1-5; no definite D call. V was clipped by 5 bases and J by 0 bases, with 8 bases between them. Germline V CDR1 and CDR2: MNHEY, SVGAGI. The CDR3 contains 14 residues. The CDR3 nucleotides read TGTGCCAGCAGTACCCGAGGTAGCAATCAGCCCCAGCATTTT. It translates to CASSTRGSNQPQHF.

The chain employs TRBV18 and TRBJ1-5, with 9 bases identical to TRBD1. With V trimmed by 3 bases and J by 7 bases, 4 bases remained unmatched. This CDR3 has 14 amino acids. Germline V gives CDR1 KGHSH, CDR2 LQKENI. This chain's CDR3 is CASSPNGQGQPQHF. The CDR3 DNA sequence: TGTGCCAGCTCACCTAACGGACAGGGGCAGCCCCAGCATTTT.

The chain couples TRBV18 to TRBJ1-1; D unclear. The germline V gene encodes CDR1 KGHSH and CDR2 LQKENI. The CDR3 runs to 13 residues. The germline V and J ends were trimmed by 6 bases and 2 bases, with 10 bases remaining between them. The CDR3 protein is CASSGEGNTEAFF. Written as DNA, the CDR3 is TGTGCCAGCTCTGGAGAGGGTAACACTGAAGCTTTCTTT.

This chain joins TRBV6-1 and TRBJ2-1; D unclear. The CDR3 totals 14 residues. Trimming took off 3 bases at V and 10 bases at J, with 16 bases between the two ends. Per germline, CDR1 MNHNS and CDR2 SASEGT. CDR3 in DNA: TGTGCCAGCAGTGAGAACACTTCTCCCAGGGAGCAGTTCTTC. It codes for CASSENTSPREQFF.

This chain connects TRBV6-5 to TRBJ2-2; 12 nucleotides align to TRBD2. The CDR3 has 16 residues. The germline CDR1 and CDR2 sequences are MNHEY and SVGAGI. V was pared by 4 bases and J by 5 bases, with 5 bases of the junction left unmatched. In DNA form, the CDR3 reads TGTGCCAGCAGTTTCGGACTAGCGGGGCTAACCGGGGAGCTGTTTTTT. This encodes CASSFGLAGLTGELFF.

The chain combines TRBV6-1 with TRBJ2-1, with a tentative D call TRBD2 (5 bases). The germline V and J ends were trimmed by 6 bases and 9 bases, with 18 bases remaining between them. Per germline, CDR1 MNHNS and CDR2 SASEGT. This CDR3 is 14 amino acids long. Here the CDR3 reads CASRSWERGGEQFF. The CDR3 DNA reads TGTGCCAGCAGATCCTGGGAGCGAGGAGGTGAGCAGTTCTTC.

This sequence joins TRBV4-2 and TRBJ2-1, with TRBD2 matching over 7 bases. Germline V gene lookup returns CDR1 LGHNA and CDR2 YNFKEQ. Germline trimming cut 6 bases from V and 10 bases from J; bases unmatched to any gene: 9. CDR3 length equals 13 residues. The CDR3 sequence: CASRLAGAREQFF. CDR3 in DNA: TGTGCCAGCAGGCTGGCGGGAGCTCGGGAGCAGTTCTTC.

The chain joins TRBV7-2 to TRBJ1-3; possibly TRBD1 for D (6 bases). In germline, CDR1 is SGHTA, CDR2 FQGNSA. This CDR3 has 14 amino acids. V lost 5 bases to trimming and J lost 3 bases, with 11 bases between them. CDR3 protein: CASSTHRVGNTIYF. The DNA of the CDR3 is TGTGCCAGCAGCACCCACAGGGTTGGAAACACCATATATTTT.

The V call is TRBV9, the J call TRBJ2-1; D is ambiguous. This CDR3 has 16 residues. V was clipped by 0 bases and J by 2 bases, with 12 bases between them. CDR1 SGDLS and CDR2 YYNGEE come from the germline V gene. Here the CDR3 DNA reads TGTGCCAGCAGCGTAGGTCAGGAATTAACCTACAATGAGCAGTTCTTC. Amino acids: CASSVGQELTYNEQFF.

The chain uses TRBV19 and TRBJ1-2; 10 bases align to TRBD1. Germline V gene data show CDR1 as LNHDA and CDR2 as SQIVND (reference sequence). CDR3 length: 14 residues. Losses at the gene ends were 6 bases for V and 2 bases for J; bases not matched to a gene: 3. CDR3 sequence reads: CASSDRGRNYGYTF. The CDR3 region has the DNA TGTGCCAGTAGCGACAGGGGGCGAAACTATGGCTACACCTTC.

The gene calls are TRBV7-2 and TRBJ2-1; D possibly corresponds to TRBD2 (5 bases). The CDR3 is 14 amino acids. Trimming removed 0 bases at V and 9 bases at J, with 12 bases between. Germline CDR1 SGHTA, CDR2 FQGNSA. Here the CDR3 reads CASSLAGSDGEQFF. The CDR3, as DNA: TGTGCCAGCAGCTTAGCGGGGAGCGACGGTGAGCAGTTCTTC.

V gene TRBV7-8 combines with J gene TRBJ1-2; tentatively, D is TRBD1 (5 bases). The CDR3 contains 12 residues. With 10 bases removed from V and 4 bases from J, the gap between germline ends came to 13 bases. CDR1 and CDR2 (germline): SGHVS, FQNEAQ. Written as DNA, the CDR3 is TGTGCCACGGGAGGGGCTGGCTATGGCTACACCTTC. Its translation is CATGGAGYGYTF.

The count of this clone is one. This chain joins TRBV7-6 and TRBJ2-3; 13 bases fit TRBD2. V shed 3 bases and J 0 bases; nucleotides not matched to a gene: 3. The CDR3 contains 17 residues. CDR1 and CDR2 (germline): SGHVS, FNYEAQ. The CDR3 DNA follows: TGTGCCAGCAGCTTCGGACTAGCGGGAGTGAGCACAGATACGCAGTATTTT. This translates into CASSFGLAGVSTDTQYF.

The V call is TRBV28, the J call TRBJ2-7; 8 bases are a match to TRBD2. V dropped 4 bases and J dropped 4; count of bases not matched to a gene: 12. The CDR3 sequence is 16 residues long. Germline V gene data show CDR1 as MDHEN and CDR2 as SYDVKM. In nucleotides, the CDR3 is TGTGCCAGCAGTTCCGGGGGGAGCGGGAGTTTTTACGAGCAGTACTTC. Encoded protein: CASSSGGSGSFYEQYF.

The rearrangement links TRBV6-4 to TRBJ2-7, with TRBD1 matching over 7 bases. CDR3 length equals 14 residues. Germline-derived CDR1 and CDR2 are MRHNA and SNTAGT. Trimming cost V 7 bases and J 0 bases; bases outside gene matches: 6. The CDR3 sequence: CASKPDRTSYEQYF. The CDR3 DNA reads as TGTGCCAGCAAACCGGACAGGACCTCCTACGAGCAGTACTTC.

The chain is built from TRBV25-1 and TRBJ1-6; no definite D call. Looked up from germline, CDR1 is MGHDK and CDR2 is SYGVNS. Trimming removed 8 bases from V and 9 bases from J, with 11 bases in between. The CDR3 contains 12 residues. The CDR3 coding sequence is TGTGCCAGCCAAACCGGCGGTTCACCCCTCCACTTT. This encodes CASQTGGSPLHF.

The CDR3 protein is CASSHSPVPTGQGNEAFF. As DNA, the CDR3 is TGTGCCAGCTCACACTCACCTGTACCTACGGGACAGGGTAATGAAGCTTTCTTT. The chain has TRBV18 and TRBJ1-1, with TRBD1 identical over 9 bases. The germline V gene has CDR1 KGHSH and CDR2 LQKENI. This CDR3 comprises 18 residues. Losses at the gene ends were 4 bases for V and 7 bases for J; bases not matched to a gene: 19.

This chain uses TRBV4-1 with TRBJ2-5; 9 positions agree with TRBD2. V lost 2 bases to trimming and J lost 1 base; unmatched junction nucleotides: 2. Germline CDR1 MGHRA, CDR2 YSYEKL. CDR3 length: 15 residues. DNA of the CDR3: TGCGCCAGCAGCCAACTAGCGGGGACCCAAGAGACCCAGTACTTC. Translated, it gives CASSQLAGTQETQYF.